This TCR beta chain came from a study of blood T cells in healthy people across ages. In the case of this clonotype: Its matching antigen is unknown.

Each sample used at least 6.5 million PBMCs. Study findings and constraints: CMV status of donors was not determined, possibly confounding expanded clonotype changes. As age increased, TCR beta diversity per million T cells fell in a roughly linear fashion. Donors of long life had a larger count of naive CD4+ cells and greater diversity than aged donors.

Together with a sample-barcoded 5' primer, a J-beta primer mix was included in a second PCR lasting about 7 to 12 cycles. TCRdb redid the calling of the 5' RACE reads with MiXCR, one entry per CDR3 protein. Altogether about 730,000 distinct CDR3 sequences are present, roughly 41% being singletons, with the ten largest covering 20% to 25%. Germline-derived CDR1 and CDR2 are SQVTM and ANQGSEA. This CDR3 is built from 18 residues. The trim removed 4 bases at V and 6 bases at J, leaving 14 bases unmatched. This TCR was sampled from a woman in her sixties in good health. Sequencing was carried out using blood. The chain employs TRBV29-1 and TRBJ2-2; 13 bases are a match to TRBD2. Here the CDR3 reads CSVARTTGLAGAAGELFF. The DNA of the CDR3 is TGCAGCGTTGCGCGGACTACCGGACTAGCGGGAGCAGCCGGGGAGCTGTTTTTT.